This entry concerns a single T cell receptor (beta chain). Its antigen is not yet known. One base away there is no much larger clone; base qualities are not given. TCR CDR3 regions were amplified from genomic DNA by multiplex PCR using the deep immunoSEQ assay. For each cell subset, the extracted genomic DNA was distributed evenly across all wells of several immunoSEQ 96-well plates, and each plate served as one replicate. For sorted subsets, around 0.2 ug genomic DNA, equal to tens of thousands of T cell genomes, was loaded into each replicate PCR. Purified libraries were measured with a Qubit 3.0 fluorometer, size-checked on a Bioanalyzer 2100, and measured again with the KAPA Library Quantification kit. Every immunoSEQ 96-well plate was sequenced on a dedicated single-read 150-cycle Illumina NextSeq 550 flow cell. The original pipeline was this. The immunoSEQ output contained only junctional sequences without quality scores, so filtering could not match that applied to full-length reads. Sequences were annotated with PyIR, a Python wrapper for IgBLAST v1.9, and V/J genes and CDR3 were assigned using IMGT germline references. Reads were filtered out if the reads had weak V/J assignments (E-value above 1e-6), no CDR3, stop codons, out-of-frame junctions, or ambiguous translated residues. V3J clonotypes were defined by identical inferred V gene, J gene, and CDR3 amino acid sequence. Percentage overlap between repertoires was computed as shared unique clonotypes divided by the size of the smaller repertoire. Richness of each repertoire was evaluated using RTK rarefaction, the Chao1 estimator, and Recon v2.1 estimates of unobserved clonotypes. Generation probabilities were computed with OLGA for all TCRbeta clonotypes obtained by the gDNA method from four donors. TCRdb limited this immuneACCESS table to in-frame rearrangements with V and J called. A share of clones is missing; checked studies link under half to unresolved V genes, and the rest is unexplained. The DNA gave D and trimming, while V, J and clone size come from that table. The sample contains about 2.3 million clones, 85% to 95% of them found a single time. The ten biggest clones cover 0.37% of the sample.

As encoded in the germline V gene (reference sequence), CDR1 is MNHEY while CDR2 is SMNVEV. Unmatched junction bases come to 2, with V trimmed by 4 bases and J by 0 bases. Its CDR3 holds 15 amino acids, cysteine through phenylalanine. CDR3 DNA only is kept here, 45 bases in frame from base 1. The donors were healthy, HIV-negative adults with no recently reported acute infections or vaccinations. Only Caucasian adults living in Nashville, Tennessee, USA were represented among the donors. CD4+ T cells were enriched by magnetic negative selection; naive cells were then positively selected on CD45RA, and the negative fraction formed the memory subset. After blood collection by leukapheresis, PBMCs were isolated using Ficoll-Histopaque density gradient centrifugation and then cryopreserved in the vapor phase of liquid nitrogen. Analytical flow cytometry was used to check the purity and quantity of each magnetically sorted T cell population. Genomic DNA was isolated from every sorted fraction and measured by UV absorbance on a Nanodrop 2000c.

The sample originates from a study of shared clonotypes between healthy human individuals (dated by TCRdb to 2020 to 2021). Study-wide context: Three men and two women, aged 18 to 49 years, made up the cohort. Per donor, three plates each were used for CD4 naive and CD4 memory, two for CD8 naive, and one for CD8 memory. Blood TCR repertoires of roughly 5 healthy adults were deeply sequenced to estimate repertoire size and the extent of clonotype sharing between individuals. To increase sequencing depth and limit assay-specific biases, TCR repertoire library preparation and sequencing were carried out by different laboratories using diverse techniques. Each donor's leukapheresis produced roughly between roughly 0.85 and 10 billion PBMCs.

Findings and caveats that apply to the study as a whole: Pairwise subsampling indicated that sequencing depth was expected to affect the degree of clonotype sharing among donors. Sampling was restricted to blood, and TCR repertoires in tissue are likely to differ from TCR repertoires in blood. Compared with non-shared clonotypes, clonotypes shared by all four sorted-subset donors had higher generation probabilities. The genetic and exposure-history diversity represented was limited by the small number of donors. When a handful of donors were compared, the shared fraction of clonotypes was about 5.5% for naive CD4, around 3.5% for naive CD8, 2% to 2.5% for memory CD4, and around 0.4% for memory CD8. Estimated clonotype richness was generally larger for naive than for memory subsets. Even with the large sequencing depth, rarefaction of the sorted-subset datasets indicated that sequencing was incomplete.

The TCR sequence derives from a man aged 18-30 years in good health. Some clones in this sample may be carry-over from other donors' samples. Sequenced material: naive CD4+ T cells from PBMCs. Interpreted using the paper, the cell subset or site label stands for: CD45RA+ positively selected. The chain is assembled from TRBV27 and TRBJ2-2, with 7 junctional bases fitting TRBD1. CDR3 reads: CASSSGGANTGELFF. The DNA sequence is TGTGCCAGCAGTTCAGGGGGTGCGAACACCGGGGAGCTGTTTTTT.